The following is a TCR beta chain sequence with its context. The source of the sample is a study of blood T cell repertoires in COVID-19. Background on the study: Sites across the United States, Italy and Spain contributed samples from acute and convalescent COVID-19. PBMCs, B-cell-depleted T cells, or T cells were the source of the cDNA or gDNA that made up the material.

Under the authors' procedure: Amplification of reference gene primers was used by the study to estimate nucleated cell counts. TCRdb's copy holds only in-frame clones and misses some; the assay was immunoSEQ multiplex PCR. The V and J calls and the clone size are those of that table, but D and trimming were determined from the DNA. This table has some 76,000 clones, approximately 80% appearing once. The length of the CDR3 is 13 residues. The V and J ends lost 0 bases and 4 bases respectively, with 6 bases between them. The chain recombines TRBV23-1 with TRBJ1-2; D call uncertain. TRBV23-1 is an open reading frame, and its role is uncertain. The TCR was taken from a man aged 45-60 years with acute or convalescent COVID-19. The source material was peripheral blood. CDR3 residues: CASSQSGSYGYTF. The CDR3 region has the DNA TGCGCCAGCAGTCAATCCGGGAGCTATGGCTACACCTTC.